This is a list of T cell receptor beta chains from one sample in a study of spatial heterogeneity in lung cancer. TCRdb reprocessed the 5' RACE reads with MiXCR, giving one entry per CDR3 protein. Seen here are around 45,000 distinct CDR3 sequences, 20% to 25% observed once, and the top ten hold less than 9.5%. Sequencing used PBMCs, obtained at follow-up. These receptors were taken from a female donor with early-stage non-small cell lung cancer. The CDR3 runs from the conserved cysteine through the conserved F or W. The D gene is left open where the match is weak. Rows give clone size only sometimes, using once, few, many, or a class for an expanded clone.

>TRBJ2-4|TRBV7-9|NA|TRBD1
CASSLGTGGSAKNIQYF
TGTGCCAGCAGCTTAGGGACAGGGGGCTCGGCCAAAAACATTCAGTACTTC
>TRBJ1-1|TRBV27|few|NA
CASRPGGSTEAFF
TGTGCCAGCCGCCCGGGTGGGAGCACTGAAGCTTTCTTT
>TRBJ2-1|TRBV7-9|NA|NA
CASSFLEYNEQFF
TGTGCCAGCAGCTTCTTAGAATACAATGAGCAGTTCTTC
>TRBJ2-6|TRBV5-1|few|TRBD1
CASTPPGQLSGANVLTF
TGCGCCAGCACCCCTCCGGGACAGCTATCTGGGGCCAACGTCCTGACTTTC
>TRBJ1-2|TRBV9|NA|NA
CASRGQRSGYGYTF
TGTGCCAGCAGAGGACAGAGGAGTGGCTATGGCTACACCTTC
>TRBJ2-7|TRBV20-1|NA|NA
CSASGTQGEQYF
TGCAGTGCTTCCGGGACGCAGGGAGAGCAGTACTTC
>TRBJ1-6|TRBV13|many|NA
CASSLQGINSPLHF
TGTGCCAGCAGCTTACAGGGGATCAATTCACCCCTCCACTTT
>TRBJ2-1|TRBV9|NA|NA
CASNPRGGTYNEQFF
TGTGCCAGCAATCCGAGGGGGGGCACCTACAATGAGCAGTTCTTC
>TRBJ2-1|TRBV20-1|many|TRBD1
CSAGGQGTNEQFF
TGCAGTGCTGGGGGACAGGGGACAAATGAGCAGTTCTTC
>TRBJ1-5|TRBV6-2/TRBV6-3|many|NA
CASSSPGGNQPQHF
TGTGCCAGCAGTTCTCCTGGAGGCAATCAGCCCCAGCATTTT
>TRBJ2-1|TRBV15|few|NA
CATSRDLVGQGPFF
TGTGCCACCAGCAGAGATTTGGTAGGGCAGGGTCCGTTCTTC
>TRBJ1-5|TRBV6-5|NA|NA
CASSSTDSQGPQHF
TGTGCCAGCAGTTCTACGGACAGTCAAGGGCCCCAGCATTTT
>TRBJ1-1|TRBV7-9|many|NA
CASSLPQGNTEAFF
TGTGCCAGCAGCTTACCACAGGGTAACACTGAAGCTTTCTTT
>TRBJ1-1|TRBV20-1|many|TRBD1
CSARVLGQAVTEAFF
TGCAGTGCTAGAGTATTGGGACAGGCGGTCACTGAAGCTTTCTTT
>TRBJ2-3|TRBV7-3|NA|NA
CASSFQPSTDTQYF
TGTGCCAGCAGCTTTCAGCCTAGCACAGATACGCAGTATTTT
>TRBJ2-4|TRBV7-2|many|NA
CASSLSRTANIQYF
TGTGCCAGCAGCTTATCGCGGACAGCGAACATTCAGTACTTC
>TRBJ2-1|TRBV29-1|many|TRBD2
CSVAGAIYNEQFF
TGCAGCGTAGCGGGGGCCATCTACAATGAGCAGTTCTTC
>TRBJ1-2|TRBV20-1|NA|NA
CSASGGGEGYTF
TGCAGTGCTAGTGGGGGAGGGGAAGGCTACACCTTC
>TRBJ1-2|TRBV7-8|many|TRBD1
CASSPRRTGATRGYTF
TGTGCCAGCAGCCCCAGGAGGACAGGGGCGACCAGAGGCTACACCTTC
>TRBJ2-2|TRBV4-1|NA|TRBD2
CASSHIAGHTGELFF
TGCGCCAGCAGCCACATAGCGGGACACACCGGGGAGCTGTTTTTT
>TRBJ2-3|TRBV29-1|NA|TRBD2
CSGGLAGITDTQYF
TGCAGCGGTGGACTAGCGGGAATCACAGATACGCAGTATTTT
>TRBJ2-3|TRBV20-1|NA|TRBD2
CSATGLAGGHTDTQYF
TGCAGTGCTACGGGACTAGCGGGGGGGCACACAGATACGCAGTATTTT
>TRBJ2-3|TRBV6-6|NA|TRBD1
CASKGQDDTDTQYF
TGTGCCAGCAAAGGACAGGACGACACAGATACGCAGTATTTT
>TRBJ2-1|TRBV6-1|many|NA
CASSVSYNEQFF
TGTGCCAGCAGTGTGTCCTACAATGAGCAGTTCTTC
>TRBJ2-6|TRBV19|NA|TRBD1
CASIPRPGQGITGANVLTF
TGTGCCAGTATCCCGAGACCGGGACAGGGGATAACTGGGGCCAACGTCCTGACTTTC
>TRBJ2-1|TRBV7-6|NA|NA
CASSLAGLEQFF
TGTGCCAGCAGCTTAGCGGGACTGGAGCAGTTCTTC
>TRBJ2-5|TRBV3-1|medium-sized|NA
CASSQGTGRETQYF
TGTGCCAGCAGTCAGGGCACAGGGAGAGAGACCCAGTACTTC
>TRBJ1-6|TRBV2|NA|TRBD1
CASSSQGADNSPLHF
TGTGCCAGCAGTTCCCAGGGGGCCGATAATTCACCCCTCCACTTT
>TRBJ2-1|TRBV5-1|few|TRBD1
CASSSRTGFLRGSYNEQFF
TGCGCCAGCAGCTCCCGGACAGGTTTCCTTCGGGGCTCCTACAATGAGCAGTTCTTC
>TRBJ2-1|TRBV10-3|few|TRBD2
CAISESGGLAGANNEQFF
TGTGCCATCAGTGAGTCTGGAGGACTAGCGGGAGCCAACAATGAGCAGTTCTTC
>TRBJ1-1|TRBV12-3/TRBV12-4|NA|NA
CASSLGGEAFF
TGTGCCAGCAGTTTGGGGGGGGAAGCTTTCTTT
>TRBJ2-7|TRBV28|many|TRBD1
CASSPTEQGTYEQYF
TGTGCCAGCAGTCCCACTGAACAGGGGACCTACGAGCAGTACTTC
>TRBJ1-5|TRBV19|NA|NA
CASTIDHSNQPQHF
TGTGCCAGTACCATTGACCATAGCAATCAGCCCCAGCATTTT
>TRBJ2-3|TRBV5-1|few|TRBD2
CASSLAGDLIYTQYF
TGCGCCAGCAGCCTAGCGGGAGATTTGATATATACGCAGTATTTT
>TRBJ2-2|TRBV18|few|TRBD2
CASSPPGGLVVGELFF
TGTGCCAGCTCACCACCGGGTGGACTAGTCGTCGGGGAGCTGTTTTTT
>TRBJ2-1|TRBV5-6|NA|TRBD2
CASSQAGDAYNEQFF
TGTGCCAGCAGTCAAGCGGGGGACGCCTACAATGAGCAGTTCTTC
>TRBJ1-2|TRBV30|NA|NA
CAVGSGGYTF
TGTGCCGTTGGAAGTGGTGGCTACACCTTC
>TRBJ2-7|TRBV13|many|NA
CASTRVTVDNEQYF
TGTGCCAGCACCCGAGTTACAGTGGACAACGAGCAGTACTTC
>TRBJ2-3|TRBV20-1|NA|TRBD2
CSAYGLAGGQADTQYF
TGCAGTGCTTACGGACTAGCGGGGGGGCAGGCAGATACGCAGTATTTT
>TRBJ2-1|TRBV6-6|NA|NA
CASSYLGGNYNEQFF
TGTGCCAGCAGTTACTTGGGGGGTAATTACAATGAGCAGTTCTTC